This T cell receptor (beta chain) was profiled in a study of long-term antiretroviral therapy in people with HIV. The run of the v3.0 immunoSEQ assay was at survey level. Method: immunoSEQ multiplex PCR; TCRdb's copy keeps in-frame clones and lacks some. The sample has around 21,000 clones; roughly 85% are singletons. The length of the CDR3 is 14 residues. Germline CDR1 reads LGHNA; CDR2 reads YNFKEQ. V shed 4 bases and J shed 3 bases, with 12 bases lying between them. The sequence was collected from a woman aged 25 to 39 with HIV. V gene TRBV4-2 combines with J gene TRBJ1-2; D ambiguous. Material: unsorted PBMCs, obtained 0.2 years after starting antiretroviral therapy. CDR3 sequence: CASSPRDPYYGYTF. DNA for the CDR3: TGTGCCAGCAGCCCCCGGGATCCTTACTATGGCTACACCTTC.